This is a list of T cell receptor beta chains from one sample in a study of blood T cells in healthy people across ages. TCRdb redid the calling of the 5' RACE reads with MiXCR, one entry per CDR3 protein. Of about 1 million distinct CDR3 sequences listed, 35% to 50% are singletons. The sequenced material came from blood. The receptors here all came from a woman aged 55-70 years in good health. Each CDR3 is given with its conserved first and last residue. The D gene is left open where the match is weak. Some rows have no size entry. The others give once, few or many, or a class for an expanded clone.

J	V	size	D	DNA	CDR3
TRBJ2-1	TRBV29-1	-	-	TGCAGTGTTGGCCGAGGGGTCAATGAGCAGTTCTTC	CSVGRGVNEQFF
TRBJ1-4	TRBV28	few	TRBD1	TGTGCCAGCAGAACCCCGGGACAGGGTCGAAAACTGTTTTTT	CASRTPGQGRKLFF
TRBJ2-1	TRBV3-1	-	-	TGTGCCAGCAGCCAATTAGGGGAGCAGTTCTTC	CASSQLGEQFF
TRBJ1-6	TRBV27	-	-	TGTGCCAGCAGTTTCGGGACCGCTAAGAGGGGAAATTCACCCCTCCACTTT	CASSFGTAKRGNSPLHF
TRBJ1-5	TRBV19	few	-	TGTGCCAGTAGTATAGGCAATCAGCCCCAGCATTTT	CASSIGNQPQHF
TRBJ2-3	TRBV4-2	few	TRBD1	TGTGCCAGCAGCCAAGATTGGGCCCGGACAGGGGGCATGCATACGCAGTATTTT	CASSQDWARTGGMHTQYF
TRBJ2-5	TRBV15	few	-	TGTGCCACCAGCAGAGAATCCGGAGGCCAAGAGACCCAGTACTTC	CATSRESGGQETQYF
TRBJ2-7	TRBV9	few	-	TGTGCCAGCAGCGTAGACCCTAGCAGCTACGAGCAGTACTTC	CASSVDPSSYEQYF
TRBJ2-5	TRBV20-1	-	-	TGCAGTGCTCCTAGAGCCGAGACCCAGTACTTC	CSAPRAETQYF
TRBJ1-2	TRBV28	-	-	TGTGCCAGCAGTTTGGGGGGAGAGGGCTATGGCTACACCTTC	CASSLGGEGYGYTF
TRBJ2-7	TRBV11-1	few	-	TGTGCCAGCAGCTTGTGGCAGGAGGAATACGAGCAGTACTTC	CASSLWQEEYEQYF
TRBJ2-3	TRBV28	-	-	TGTGCCAGCAGTTCGTGGAGGGCGGATCGCACAGATACGCAGTATTTT	CASSSWRADRTDTQYF
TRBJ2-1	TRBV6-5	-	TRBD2	TGTGCCAGCAGTTACCCTCGACTAGCCCCAAACTACAATGAGCAGTTCTTC	CASSYPRLAPNYNEQFF
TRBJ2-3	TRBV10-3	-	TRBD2	TGTGCCATCGGCGGGACTAGCGGGAGGGCCGGAGATACGCAGTATTTT	CAIGGTSGRAGDTQYF
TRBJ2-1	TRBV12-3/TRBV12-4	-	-	TGTGCCAGCAGTTTTGAGTACAATGAGCAGTTCTTC	CASSFEYNEQFF
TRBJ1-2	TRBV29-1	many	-	TGCAGCGTTGAAGATCGGAACAGGGCCTATGGCTACACCTTC	CSVEDRNRAYGYTF
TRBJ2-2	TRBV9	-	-	TGTGCCAGCAGCTATAATTCTCGACGGGGCGGGGAGCTGTTTTTT	CASSYNSRRGGELFF
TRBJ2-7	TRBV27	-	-	TGTGCCAGCAGTTCGGGACTGCACCCTGGTCCCTCCAATGAGCAGTACTTC	CASSSGLHPGPSNEQYF
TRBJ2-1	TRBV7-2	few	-	TGTGCCAGCAGCTTAATAGGACTGACACAAAACAATGAGCAGTTCTTC	CASSLIGLTQNNEQFF
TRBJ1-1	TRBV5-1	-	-	TGCGCCAGCAGCTTGAACGGGGACATGAACACTGAAGCTTTCTTT	CASSLNGDMNTEAFF
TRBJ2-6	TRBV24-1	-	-	TGTGCCACCAGTGACTCCGCAGGGGCGGGGGCCAACGTCCTGACTTTC	CATSDSAGAGANVLTF
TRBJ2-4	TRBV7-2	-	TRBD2	TGTGCCAGCAGCCGGGGGGCGGGAGGGGGAGACATTCAGTACTTC	CASSRGAGGGDIQYF
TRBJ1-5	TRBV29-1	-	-	TGCAGCGTTGAAGGAGGGGGGCAGCCCCAGCATTTT	CSVEGGGQPQHF
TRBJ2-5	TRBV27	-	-	TGTGCCAGCAGTACCCGGACTGAGCAGACCCAGTACTTC	CASSTRTEQTQYF
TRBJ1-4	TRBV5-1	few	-	TGCGCCAGCAGCTTGGACGGAATTAATGAAAAACTGTTTTTT	CASSLDGINEKLFF
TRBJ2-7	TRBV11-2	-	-	TGTGCCAGCAGCTTAGATTTCGGTCAACCCTACGAGCAGTACTTC	CASSLDFGQPYEQYF
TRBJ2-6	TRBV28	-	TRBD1	TGTGCCAGCAGTTTACCTACCGGGACAGGACCGAGCTCTGGGGCCAACGTCCTGACTTTC	CASSLPTGTGPSSGANVLTF
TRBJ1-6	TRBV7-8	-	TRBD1	TGTGCCAGCAGCTTACGACAGGGTTCATCACCCCTCCACTTT	CASSLRQGSSPLHF
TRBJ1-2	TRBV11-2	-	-	TGTGCCAGCAGCTTAGATCTGGCGGTCTATGGCTACACCTTC	CASSLDLAVYGYTF
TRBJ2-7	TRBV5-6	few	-	TGTGCCAGCAGCACCCCAGGACGGGCCTACGAGCAGTACTTC	CASSTPGRAYEQYF
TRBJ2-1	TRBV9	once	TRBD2	TGTGCCAGCAGCGCCGGGGCCGGGCTAGCGGCCTACAATGAGCAGTTCTTC	CASSAGAGLAAYNEQFF
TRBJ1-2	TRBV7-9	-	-	TGTGCCAGCAGCTTAGGAGAAGGGCAAGTCTATGGCTACACCTTC	CASSLGEGQVYGYTF
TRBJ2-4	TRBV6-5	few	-	TGTGCCAGCAGTTCGGACACCACCAGAAACATTCAGTACTTC	CASSSDTTRNIQYF
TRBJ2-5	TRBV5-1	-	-	TGCGCCAGCAGCTTGGCAGAAGTCGGAGAGACCCAGTACTTC	CASSLAEVGETQYF
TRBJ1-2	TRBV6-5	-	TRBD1	TGTGCCAGCAGTTACTCGAGGACAGGGGGCTCTGGCTACACCTTC	CASSYSRTGGSGYTF
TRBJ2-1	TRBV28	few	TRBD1	TGTGCCAGCAGTCGGACAGGGGGCGGGGATGAGCAGTTCTTC	CASSRTGGGDEQFF
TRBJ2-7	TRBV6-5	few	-	TGTGCCAGCAGCGCACGGGAGAAACCCTACGAGCAGTACTTC	CASSAREKPYEQYF
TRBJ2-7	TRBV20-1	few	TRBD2	TGCAGTGCTAGCGGGCTAGCGGAGACCTACGAGCAGTACTTC	CSASGLAETYEQYF
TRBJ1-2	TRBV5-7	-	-	TGTGCCAGCATCGCAGGGTCGGGTGGCTACACCTTC	CASIAGSGGYTF
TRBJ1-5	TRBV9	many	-	TGTGCCAGCAGCCGGGGGGGCGGAGGCAATCAGCCCCAGCATTTT	CASSRGGGGNQPQHF